Given below is one T cell receptor (beta chain) in context. Its antigen is currently unknown. This sample stems from a study of cytomegalovirus exposure and HLA in healthy donors. The study's findings and limits: Common viral pathogens seemed, in a later analysis, to connect with several of the most significant clusters. Presence/absence analysis assumed near-uniform sequencing depth across donors.

The PCR contained 60 Vbeta and 13 Jbeta primers. Profiling relied on immunoSEQ multiplex PCR, and the TCRdb table lists in-frame clones only, not all of them. Of about 130,000 clones listed, less than 75% are singletons. This CDR3 contains 14 residues. CDR1 is GTSNPN and CDR2 is SVGIG in the germline V gene (reference sequence). The V end was cut by 2 bases, the J end by 1 base, with 8 bases between. Sequencing was done on a sample of PBMCs. The chain joins TRBV30 to TRBJ1-4; a weak D match, TRBD1 (5 bases). This TCR was sampled from a woman between 40 and 55 years old in good health and CMV-seropositive. CDR3 nucleotides: TGTGCCTGGAGTATGGGGCTAACTAATGAAAAACTGTTTTTT. Its protein is CAWSMGLTNEKLFF.